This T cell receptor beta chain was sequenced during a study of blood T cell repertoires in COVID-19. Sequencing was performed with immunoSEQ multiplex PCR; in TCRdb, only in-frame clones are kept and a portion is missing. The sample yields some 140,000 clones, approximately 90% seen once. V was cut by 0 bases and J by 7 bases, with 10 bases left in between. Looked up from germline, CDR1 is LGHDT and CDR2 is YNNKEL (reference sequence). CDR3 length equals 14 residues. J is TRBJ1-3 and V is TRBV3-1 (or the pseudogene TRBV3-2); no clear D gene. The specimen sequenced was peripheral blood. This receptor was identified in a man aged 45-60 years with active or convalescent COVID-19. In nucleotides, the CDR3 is TGTGCCAGCAGCCAAGATTCTAGAGGGAACACCATATATTTT. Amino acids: CASSQDSRGNTIYF.